Sequencing of this T cell receptor (beta chain) was carried out in a study of T cells after yellow fever vaccination. Across the whole study: Each low-cell-number fraction was prepared by means of SMART-Seq v4 Ultra Low Input.

UMIs and a universal primer site were added when TCR cDNA was made by 5'RACE template switching. TCRdb re-derived calls from the 5' RACE reads in MiXCR, one entry per CDR3 protein. Of a few hundred thousand distinct CDR3 sequences listed, less than 20% are singletons. Note on this clonotype: Its antigen is not known.

V lost 5 bases, J lost 8 bases, and 13 bases lay in between. Germline CDR1 and CDR2: SEHNR and FQNEAQ (reference sequence). The CDR3 has 14 residues. Points from the study as a whole: Weaker, the secondary response had a peak occurring faster, on day 5 versus 15. Reappearance after the booster was observed for most primary-vaccination clones (96% CD4, almost 90% CD8).

Sequencing was performed on PBMCs, taken 5 to 6 days after the first yellow fever vaccination. The J gene is TRBJ1-6, the V gene TRBV7-9; weak D call: TRBD1 (6 bases). The sequence was obtained from a young man who received the YFV17D yellow fever vaccine. Written as DNA, the CDR3 is TGTGCCAGCAGCGTACAGGGAGGTCATTCACCCCTCCACTTT. Amino acids: CASSVQGGHSPLHF.